This TCR beta chain was sequenced for a study of cytomegalovirus exposure and HLA in healthy donors. The PCR used 60 Vbeta and 13 Jbeta primers. Data came from immunoSEQ multiplex PCR; TCRdb stores just in-frame clones and leaves some out. This table holds 100,000 to 150,000 clones, more than 75% found once. For this clone: Its specificity is unknown.

The study's findings and limits: A list of around 160 TCR beta chains associated with cytomegalovirus was given. Analyzed later, most CMV-associated TCR beta chains appeared HLA-restricted.

Looked up from germline, CDR1 is SGHKS and CDR2 is YYEKEE (reference sequence). Between the trimmed V and J ends, which lost 2 bases and 2 bases, there was a span of 10 bases. The CDR3 runs 14 residues. This receptor was taken from a man aged 35 to 55 in good health and CMV-seronegative. The chain recombines TRBV5-5 with TRBJ1-2; the D gene is possibly TRBD1 (5 bases). Sequencing was performed on PBMCs. As DNA, the CDR3 is TGTGCCAGCAGCTTAGGAGGGGCAAACTATGGCTACACCTTC. Translating gives CASSLGGANYGYTF.